One and the same sample provided the 2 T cell receptor beta chains below, sequenced in a study of blood T cell repertoires in COVID-19. The repertoire was sequenced with immunoSEQ multiplex PCR; TCRdb's copy has only in-frame clones and lacks some. Here the sample spans approximately 110,000 clones, 75% to 90% being singletons. Source material: peripheral blood. The receptors here all came from a woman at least 80 years old with acute or convalescent COVID-19.

The rearrangement uses TRBV14 and TRBJ1-1, with D possibly being TRBD1 (5 bases). V was cut by 0 bases and J by 1 base, with 9 bases left in between. The V gene's germline CDR1 is SGHDN and CDR2 FVKESK. The CDR3 runs 15 residues. The CDR3 here is CASSQDPGQNTEAFF. CDR3 in DNA: TGTGCCAGCAGCCAAGATCCAGGGCAGAACACTGAAGCTTTCTTT.

The genes are TRBV19 and TRBJ2-3; D is perhaps TRBD1 (6 bases). The length of the CDR3 is 15 residues. V was trimmed by 3 bases and J by 3 bases, leaving 13 bases between them. From germline, CDR1 is LNHDA and CDR2 SQIVND (reference sequence). This CDR3 reads CASSITARGTDTQYF. CDR3 DNA: TGTGCCAGTAGTATTACAGCTAGGGGGACAGATACGCAGTATTTT.